The 7 T cell receptor beta chains below were found in one sample sequenced in a study of T-cell memory formation after mild COVID-19. TCRdb re-derived calls from the 5' RACE reads in MiXCR, one entry per CDR3 protein. This repertoire shows over 45,000 distinct CDR3 sequences, 9.3% found once; its top ten account for about 12%. Input material: PBMCs or a T cell subset sorted from them (not recorded which). The receptors come from an adult woman who had mild COVID-19 (a few samples of this study predate the infection). Cell type and time point are not known.

V usage is TRBV5-1 and J usage is TRBJ2-3, with D perhaps assigned TRBD1 or TRBD2 (6 bases each). In germline, CDR1 is SGHRS, CDR2 YFSETQ. Trimming shortened V by 5 bases and J by 3 bases, and 16 bases separated the two germline ends. The CDR3 spans 15 residues. The CDR3 region has the DNA TGCGCCAGCAGGACGAGGGGGGAAGGTACAGATACGCAGTATTTT. Protein product: CASRTRGEGTDTQYF.

The CDR3 sequence is CASSLASGDNEQFF. CDR3 sequence (DNA): TGTGCCAGCAGCTTAGCTAGCGGGGACAATGAGCAGTTCTTC. The chain recombines TRBV11-1 with TRBJ2-1, with TRBD2 matching 8 bases. The V and J ends lost 0 bases and 5 bases, in that order; junction bases with no gene match: 0. This CDR3 region has 14 residues. Germline V gives CDR1 SGHAT, CDR2 FQDESV (reference sequence).

The chain carries TRBV11-2 and TRBJ1-2; 12 bases line up with TRBD1. The CDR3 has 14 amino acids. V lost 5 bases to trimming and J lost 8 bases; unmatched junction nucleotides: 6. Germline values: CDR1 SGHAT, CDR2 FQNNGV. Here the CDR3 DNA reads TGTGCCAGCAGCCAGGGACAGGGGGCATGGGGCTACACCTTC. It specifies CASSQGQGAWGYTF. Filled out from reference TRBV11-2 and TRBJ1-2, the complete variable domain reads EAGVAQSPRYKIIEKRQSVAFWCNPISGHATLYWYQQILGQGPKLLIQFQNNGVVDDSQLPKDRFSAERLKGVDSTLKIQPAKLEDSAVYLCASSQGQGAWGYTFGSGTRLTVV.

The sample holds many counts of this clonotype. The chain couples TRBV7-8 to TRBJ2-1; D may match TRBD1 or TRBD2 (5 bases each). The CDR3 is 17 amino acids. V was cut by 2 bases and J by 8 bases, with 22 bases left in between. CDR1 is SGHVS and CDR2 is FQNEAQ in the germline V gene. The DNA for the CDR3 is TGTGCCAGCAGCTTATGGGGCGGAGGACCCATTTGGTATGAGCAGTTCTTC. Protein sequence: CASSLWGGGPIWYEQFF.

This clonotype was recorded many times. The rearrangement links TRBV5-1 to TRBJ2-3; the match to TRBD2 covers 7 bases. The germline V gene has CDR1 SGHRS and CDR2 YFSETQ. The trim removed 4 bases at V and 2 bases at J, leaving 7 bases unmatched. This CDR3 contains 15 residues. The chain's CDR3 is CASSGSGTITDTQYF. DNA of the CDR3: TGCGCCAGCAGCGGATCCGGGACTATCACAGATACGCAGTATTTT.

A few counts support this clonotype. The V gene is TRBV5-1, the J gene TRBJ1-2; 9 bases agree with TRBD1. CDR1 and CDR2 from the germline V gene are SGHRS and YFSETQ. The trim removed 4 bases at V and 7 bases at J, leaving 14 bases unmatched. The CDR3 consists of 16 residues. The CDR3: CASSITPGQGAAGYTF. In DNA form, the CDR3 reads TGCGCCAGCAGCATAACACCGGGACAGGGAGCGGCTGGCTACACCTTC.

A few counts support this clonotype. CDR3 amino acids: CASKTLASGVYNEQFF. The CDR3 DNA follows: TGTGCCAGCAAAACGCTGGCTAGCGGGGTATACAATGAGCAGTTCTTC. V is TRBV2 and J is TRBJ2-1; 9 nucleotides align to TRBD2. J lost 4 bases, V lost 7 bases, and 11 bases had no gene match. CDR1 is SNHLY and CDR2 is FYNNEI in the germline V gene. This CDR3 comprises 16 residues.